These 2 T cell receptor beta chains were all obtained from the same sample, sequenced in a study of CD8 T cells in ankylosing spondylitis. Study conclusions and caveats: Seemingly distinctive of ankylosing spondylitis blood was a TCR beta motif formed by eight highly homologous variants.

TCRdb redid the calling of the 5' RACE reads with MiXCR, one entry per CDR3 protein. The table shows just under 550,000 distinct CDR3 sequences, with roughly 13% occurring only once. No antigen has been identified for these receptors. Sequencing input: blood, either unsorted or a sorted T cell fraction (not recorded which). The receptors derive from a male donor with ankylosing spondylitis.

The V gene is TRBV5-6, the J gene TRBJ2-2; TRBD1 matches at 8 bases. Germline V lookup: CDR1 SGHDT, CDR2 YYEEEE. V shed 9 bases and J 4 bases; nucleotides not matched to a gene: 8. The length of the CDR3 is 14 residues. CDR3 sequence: CATSGQAGTGELFF. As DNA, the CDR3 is TGTGCCACCTCGGGACAGGCCGGCACCGGGGAGCTGTTTTTT.

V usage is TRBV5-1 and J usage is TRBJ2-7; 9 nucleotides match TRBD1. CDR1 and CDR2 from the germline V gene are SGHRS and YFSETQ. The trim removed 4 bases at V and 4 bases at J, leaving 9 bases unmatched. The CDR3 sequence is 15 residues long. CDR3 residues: CASSPAGQGRYEQYF. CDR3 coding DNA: TGCGCCAGCAGCCCGGCGGGACAGGGCAGATACGAGCAGTACTTC.